The entry that follows covers one TCR beta chain sequence. What it recognizes is unknown. A handful of patients had their CD4+ cells sorted into CD25+CD127- cells. From alopecia areata patients, lesional scalp punch biopsies and peripheral blood were collected. The data originate from a study of CD8+ T cells in alopecia areata. Study-wide findings and caveats: Researchers reported that TCR sharing among patients proved less clear than in mice, possibly HLA-linked. Across lesional scalp, and particularly alopecia totalis/universalis, clonality surpassed that of normal scalp.

Germline V gives CDR1 SGHNT, CDR2 YENEEA. The V and J ends lost 3 bases and 7 bases respectively, with 8 bases between them. CDR3 length: 12 amino acids. Extracted from the samples, RNA was reverse transcribed into cDNA to serve as the sequencing template. Sequencing used immunoSEQ multiplex PCR; TCRdb keeps in-frame clones, though not all of them. This sample yields roughly 20,000 clones, of which roughly two thirds are seen a single time; 4.5% to 5.5% belongs to the top ten. Sequencing input: CD4+ Tregs sorted from blood. This clonotype was sampled from a human donor with alopecia areata. The chain employs TRBV11-3 and TRBJ2-3; D uncertain. CDR3 in amino acids: CASSLDGYTQYF. In DNA, the CDR3 is TGTGCCAGCAGCTTGGACGGATATACGCAGTATTTT.